This paragraph covers one T cell receptor beta chain sequence. Its antigen has not been determined. This may be a read error, as it is one base from a much larger clone. Patients with hyperthyroidism were aged 18 to 65 years, had been newly diagnosed, and had a disease duration of less than 2 months. Anyone with other autoimmune diseases, uncontrolled infections, pregnancy or lactation was excluded from the study. Clinical symptoms, serum thyroxine, TRAb, thyroid ultrasound and orbital computed tomography formed the basis of the diagnosis. Total RNA was extracted with Trizol reagent and quality-checked on an Agilent 2100 Bioanalyzer. This entry is derived from a study of Graves' ophthalmopathy and Graves' hyperthyroidism (dated 2018 in TCRdb). Notes on the research overall: A patient counted as having stable hyperthyroidism if there was no progression to ophthalmopathy within 18 months of follow-up. An independent validation cohort was composed of about 20 hyperthyroidism patients and 17 patients who later progressed from hyperthyroidism to ophthalmopathy. The study used signatures of the TCR beta repertoire to tell Graves' ophthalmopathy apart from Graves' hyperthyroidism and to predict which patients would progress to ophthalmopathy. After sampling, hyperthyroidism patients received methimazole starting at 30 mg daily, and ophthalmopathy patients received high-dose intravenous methylprednisolone. T-cell repertoires of thyroid tissue and blood were compared in 5 or 6 hyperthyroidism patients. A discovery set of 100 or so patients (around 45 ophthalmopathy, 55 to 65 stable hyperthyroidism) was enrolled to explore V-J signatures distinguishing ophthalmopathy from hyperthyroidism. In total, 135 blood samples were TCR-sequenced: 43 ophthalmopathy, approximately 75 hyperthyroidism and some 17 hyperthyroidism-to-ophthalmopathy patients.

From the germline V gene, CDR1 is WSHSY and CDR2 is SAAADI. V sheds 2 bases and J sheds 4 bases, leaving 11 bases between their ends. Spanning cysteine to phenylalanine, the CDR3 consists of 14 amino acids. Of the read, only the CDR3 DNA is kept; its 42 bases are in frame from base 1. For repertoire sequencing, the TCR beta CDR3 regions were amplified from RNA transcripts. The first round of RT-PCR was done with HTBI primers and the Qiagen OneStep RT-PCR kit, and was followed by a second round of multiplex PCR, then size selection and purification. Libraries were sequenced paired-end with 100 bp reads on an Illumina HiSeq2000. In the paper's pipeline: Reads were processed with SOAPnuke, discarding reads with adapters, uncalled bases, mean Phred below 15, or no exact constant-primer or identifier match. COPE v1.2.5 was used to merge high-quality paired reads. Clonotypes were defined as unique nucleotide sequences and were aligned to IMGT TRB V, D and J references using MiTCR v1.1. Only V-J combinations with frequency above 0.0001 were analysed, covering 98% to 99.2% of repertoires. For each V-J combination, a TCR clonal expansion and chaos score was defined as the ratio of F50 clonal expansion to chaos observed in the TCRdist matrix. Welch's t-statistics and random forest were used to reduce features to more than ten V-J combinations, which were fed into a naive Bayes classifier. The Morisita-Horn index was used to measure how similar the thyroid and blood repertoires were. The public reads were run again by TCRdb, first through fastp at Q25 and then through MiXCR, and only productive beta chains were kept. One record per CDR3 amino acid sequence lists the most common genes and DNA. The V and J calls and clone size come from TCRdb's table, not from the authors' own analysis. Counted in this sample were around 1,000,000 distinct CDR3 sequences; about 36% of them appeared once. The ten largest account for 11% of the sample.

Results the study describes overall, beyond this receptor: In cross-validation, the 13-signature model distinguished ophthalmopathy from stable hyperthyroidism with around 90% sensitivity and about 81% specificity, while in the test set the corresponding values were roughly 80% and 75%. No statistical method was used to set the sample size in advance, and the investigators knew which group each participant was assigned to. In validation, the model predicted ophthalmopathy progression with less than 71% sensitivity and roughly 72% specificity; 12 predicted patients were CT-confirmed with GO in a median of approximately six months. Most expanded thyroid clonotypes with frequency above 0.001 were also detected in blood, suggesting blood repertoires may reflect the thyroid immune response.

Material for sequencing was peripheral blood or thyroid tissue (not recorded which). The receptor comes from an adult man with Graves' hyperthyroidism. The V gene is TRBV10-2 and the J gene is TRBJ1-2, with the D gene not confidently named. The CDR3 region reads CASSEPESLYGYTF. The DNA sequence reads TGCGCCAGCAGTGAGCCGGAAAGCCTCTATGGCTACACCTTC.